What follows describes a single T cell receptor (beta chain). Its antigen is undetermined. Germline V gene data show CDR1 as SNHLY and CDR2 as FYNNEI. V was cut by 5 bases and J by 2 bases, with 15 bases left in between. The CDR3 covers 15 residues. This entry belongs to a study of circulating and synovial CD4+ cells in juvenile arthritis. Study outcomes and limitations: Measured synovium overlap likely understates the true shared repertoire. Vbeta family usage analysis did not detect the pathogenic-like versus bulk difference.

Assay: immunoSEQ multiplex PCR; the TCRdb copy retains only in-frame clones and omits some. This sample yields 25,000 to 35,000 clones, of which around 93% are seen a single time; around 3% belongs to the top ten. Donors were patients with active juvenile idiopathic arthritis. Sequencing was performed on CD4+ T cells from blood. The receptor was isolated from a human donor with juvenile idiopathic arthritis. The gene calls are TRBV2 and TRBJ2-5, with D maybe TRBD1 (6 bases). For the CDR3, the DNA is TGTGCCAGCAGTTCTACAGGGATGGGGCAAGAGACCCAGTACTTC. Translation gives CASSSTGMGQETQYF.